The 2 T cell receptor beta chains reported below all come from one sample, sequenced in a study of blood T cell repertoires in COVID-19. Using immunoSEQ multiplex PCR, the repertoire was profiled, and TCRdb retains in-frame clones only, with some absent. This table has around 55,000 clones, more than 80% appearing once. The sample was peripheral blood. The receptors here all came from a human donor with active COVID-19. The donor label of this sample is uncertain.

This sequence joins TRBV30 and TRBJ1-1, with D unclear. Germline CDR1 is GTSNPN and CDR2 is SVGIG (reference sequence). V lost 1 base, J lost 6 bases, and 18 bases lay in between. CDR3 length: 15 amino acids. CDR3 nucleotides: TGTGCCTGGAGTGCAGACACCTCTAGGCGGGCTGAAGCTTTCTTT. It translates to CAWSADTSRRAEAFF.

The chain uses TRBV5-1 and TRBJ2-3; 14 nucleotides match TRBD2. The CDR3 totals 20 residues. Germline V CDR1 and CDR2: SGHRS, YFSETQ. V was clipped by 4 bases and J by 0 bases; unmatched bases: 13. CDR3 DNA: TGCGCCAGCAGCCCCTCGGGGGGACTAGCGGGGGTATCTAGCACAGATACGCAGTATTTT. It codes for CASSPSGGLAGVSSTDTQYF.